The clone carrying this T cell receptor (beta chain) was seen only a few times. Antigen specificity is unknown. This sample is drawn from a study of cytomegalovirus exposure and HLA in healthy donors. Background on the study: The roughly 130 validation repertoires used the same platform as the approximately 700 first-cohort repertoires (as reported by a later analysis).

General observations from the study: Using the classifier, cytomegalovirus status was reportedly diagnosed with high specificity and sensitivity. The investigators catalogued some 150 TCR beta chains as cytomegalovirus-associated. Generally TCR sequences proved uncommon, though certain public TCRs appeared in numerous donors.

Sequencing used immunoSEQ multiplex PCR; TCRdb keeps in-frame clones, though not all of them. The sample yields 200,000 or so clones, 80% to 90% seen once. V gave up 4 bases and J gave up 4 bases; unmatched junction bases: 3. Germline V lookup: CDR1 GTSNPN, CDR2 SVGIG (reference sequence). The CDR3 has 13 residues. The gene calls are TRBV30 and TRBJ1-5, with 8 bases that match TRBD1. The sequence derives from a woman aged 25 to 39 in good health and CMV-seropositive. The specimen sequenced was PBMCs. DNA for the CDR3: TGTGCCTGGAAGGACAGGGTGAATCAGCCCCAGCATTTT. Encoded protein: CAWKDRVNQPQHF.